The sequence of this T cell receptor (beta chain) was determined in a study of T cell changes during pregnancy in multiple sclerosis. Produced via immunoSEQ multiplex PCR; TCRdb's table is partial and in-frame only. The top ten clones hold 0.45% to 0.75% of a sample with tens of thousands of clones, about 87% of them seen once. Germline CDR1 SGHTA, CDR2 FQGTGA. V shed 4 bases and J shed 6 bases, with 14 bases lying between them. The CDR3 spans 14 residues. This clonotype originated in a female donor with multiple sclerosis, enrolled in a pregnancy study. Specimen: CD4+ T cells from peripheral blood mononuclear cells, collected in the first trimester of pregnancy. This chain joins TRBV7-3 and TRBJ2-3, with D perhaps TRBD2 (5 bases). For the CDR3, the DNA is TGTGCCAGCAGCTCCCACCCGGGATCGGATACGCAGTATTTT. It encodes CASSSHPGSDTQYF.